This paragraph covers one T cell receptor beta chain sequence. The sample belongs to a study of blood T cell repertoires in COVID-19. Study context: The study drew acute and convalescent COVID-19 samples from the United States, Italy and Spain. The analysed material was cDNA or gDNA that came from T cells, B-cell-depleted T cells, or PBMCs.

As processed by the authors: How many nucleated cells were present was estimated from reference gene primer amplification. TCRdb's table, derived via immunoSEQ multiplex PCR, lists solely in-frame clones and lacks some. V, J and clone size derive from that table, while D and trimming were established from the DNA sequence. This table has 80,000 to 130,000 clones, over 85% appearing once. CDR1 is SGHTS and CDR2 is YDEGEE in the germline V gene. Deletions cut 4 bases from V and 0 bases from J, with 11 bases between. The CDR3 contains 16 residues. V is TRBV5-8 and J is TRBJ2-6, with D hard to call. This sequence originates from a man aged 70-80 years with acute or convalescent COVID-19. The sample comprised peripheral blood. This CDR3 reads CASSRLGSSGANVLTF. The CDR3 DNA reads TGTGCCAGCAGCCGACTTGGAAGCTCTGGGGCCAACGTCCTGACTTTC.